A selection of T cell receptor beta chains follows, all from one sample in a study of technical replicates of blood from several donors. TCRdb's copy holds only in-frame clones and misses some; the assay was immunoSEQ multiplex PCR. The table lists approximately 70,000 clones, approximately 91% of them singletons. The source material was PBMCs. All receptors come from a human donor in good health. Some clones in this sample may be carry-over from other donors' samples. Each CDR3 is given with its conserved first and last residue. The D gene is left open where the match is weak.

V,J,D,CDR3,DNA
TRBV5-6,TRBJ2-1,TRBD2,CASSSPLADYSNEQFF,TGTGCCAGCAGCTCGCCACTAGCGGATTACTCCAATGAGCAGTTCTTC
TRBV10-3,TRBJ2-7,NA,CAISEGQGYEQYF,TGTGCCATCAGTGAGGGGCAGGGTTACGAGCAGTACTTC
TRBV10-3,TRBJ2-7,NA,CAISELAGEQYF,TGTGCCATCAGTGAATTGGCAGGGGAGCAGTACTTC
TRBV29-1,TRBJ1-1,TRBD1,CSVARQGASWANTEAFF,TGCAGCGTGGCCCGACAGGGGGCGTCCTGGGCGAACACTGAAGCTTTCTTT
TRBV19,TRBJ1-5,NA,CASSIPYQPQHF,TGTGCCAGTAGTATACCATATCAGCCCCAGCATTTT
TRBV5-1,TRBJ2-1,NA,CASSPSGGFNEQFF,TGCGCCAGCAGTCCAAGTGGCGGGTTCAATGAGCAGTTCTTC
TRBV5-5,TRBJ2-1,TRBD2,CASSIAGGNYNEQFF,TGTGCCAGCAGCATAGCGGGAGGTAACTACAATGAGCAGTTCTTC
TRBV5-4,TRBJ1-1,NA,CASSTNTEAFF,TGTGCCAGCAGCACAAACACTGAAGCTTTCTTT
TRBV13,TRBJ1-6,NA,CASSLVGSSYNSPLHF,TGTGCCAGCAGCTTAGTCGGGAGCTCCTATAATTCACCCCTCCACTTT
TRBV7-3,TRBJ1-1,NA,CASSLQGRPEAFF,TGTGCCAGCAGCTTGCAGGGAAGGCCTGAAGCTTTCTTT